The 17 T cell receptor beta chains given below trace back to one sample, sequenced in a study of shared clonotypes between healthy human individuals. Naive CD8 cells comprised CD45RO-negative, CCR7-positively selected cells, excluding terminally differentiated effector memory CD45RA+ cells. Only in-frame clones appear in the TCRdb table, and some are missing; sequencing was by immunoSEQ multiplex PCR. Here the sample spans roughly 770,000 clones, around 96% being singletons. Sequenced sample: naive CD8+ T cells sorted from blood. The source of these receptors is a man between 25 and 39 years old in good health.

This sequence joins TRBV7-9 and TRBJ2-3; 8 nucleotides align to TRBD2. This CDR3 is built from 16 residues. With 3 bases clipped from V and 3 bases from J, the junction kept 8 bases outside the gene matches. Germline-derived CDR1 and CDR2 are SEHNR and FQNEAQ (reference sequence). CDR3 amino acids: CASSLGLSGSTDTQYF. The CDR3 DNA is TGTGCCAGCAGCTTGGGACTAAGCGGGAGTACAGATACGCAGTATTTT.

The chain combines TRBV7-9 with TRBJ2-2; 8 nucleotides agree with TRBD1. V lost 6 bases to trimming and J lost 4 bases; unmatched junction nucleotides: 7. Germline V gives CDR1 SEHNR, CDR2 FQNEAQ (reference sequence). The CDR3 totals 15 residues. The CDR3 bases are TGTGCCAGCAGTCCTCCGGGACAGGCCACCGGGGAGCTGTTTTTT. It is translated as CASSPPGQATGELFF.

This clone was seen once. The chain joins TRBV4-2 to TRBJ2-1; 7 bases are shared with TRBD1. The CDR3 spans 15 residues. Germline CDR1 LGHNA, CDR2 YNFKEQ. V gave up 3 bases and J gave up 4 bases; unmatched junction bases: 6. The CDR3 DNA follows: TGTGCCAGCAGCCAGCCCACGGGACAGTACAATGAGCAGTTCTTC. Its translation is CASSQPTGQYNEQFF.

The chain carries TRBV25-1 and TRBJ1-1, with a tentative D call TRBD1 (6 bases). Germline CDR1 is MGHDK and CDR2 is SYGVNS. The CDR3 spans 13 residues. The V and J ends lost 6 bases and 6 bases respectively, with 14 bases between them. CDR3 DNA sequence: TGTGCCAGCAGGGGAGACAGGAGCCCTGAAGCTTTCTTT. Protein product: CASRGDRSPEAFF. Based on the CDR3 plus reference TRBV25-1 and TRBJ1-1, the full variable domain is EADIYQTPRYLVIGTGKKITLECSQTMGHDKMYWYQQDPGMELHLIHYSYGVNSTEKGDLSSESTVSRIRTEHFPLTLESARPSHTSQYLCASRGDRSPEAFFGQGTRLTVV.

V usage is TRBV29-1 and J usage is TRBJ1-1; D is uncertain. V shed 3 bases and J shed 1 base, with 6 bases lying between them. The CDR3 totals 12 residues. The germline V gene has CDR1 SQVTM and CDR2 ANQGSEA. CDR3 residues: CSVDAENTEAFF. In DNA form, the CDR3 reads TGCAGCGTTGATGCAGAGAACACTGAAGCTTTCTTT. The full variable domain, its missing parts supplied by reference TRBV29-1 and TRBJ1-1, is SAVISQKPSRDICQRGTSLTIQCQVDSQVTMMFWYRQQPGQSLTLIATANQGSEATYESGFVIDKFPISRPNLTFSTLTVSNMSPEDSSIYLCSVDAENTEAFFGQGTRLTVV.

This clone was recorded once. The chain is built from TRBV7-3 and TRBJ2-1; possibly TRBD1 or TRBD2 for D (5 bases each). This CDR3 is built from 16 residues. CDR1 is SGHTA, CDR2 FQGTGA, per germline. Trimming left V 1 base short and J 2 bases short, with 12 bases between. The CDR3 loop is CASSLMAGGAYNEQFF. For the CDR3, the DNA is TGTGCCAGCAGCTTAATGGCTGGGGGAGCCTACAATGAGCAGTTCTTC.

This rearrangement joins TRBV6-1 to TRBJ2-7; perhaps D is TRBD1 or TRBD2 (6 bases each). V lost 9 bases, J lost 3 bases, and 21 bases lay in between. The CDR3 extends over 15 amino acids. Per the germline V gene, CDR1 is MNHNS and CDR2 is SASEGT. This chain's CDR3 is CARLGAGRRLYEQYF. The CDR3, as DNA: TGTGCCAGATTGGGGGCGGGGCGGCGGCTCTACGAGCAGTACTTC.

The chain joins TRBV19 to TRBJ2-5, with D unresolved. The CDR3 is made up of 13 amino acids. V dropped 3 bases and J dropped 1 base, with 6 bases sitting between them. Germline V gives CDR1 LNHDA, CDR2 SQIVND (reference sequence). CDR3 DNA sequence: TGTGCCAGTAGTATCCCGGCCCAAGAGACCCAGTACTTC. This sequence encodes CASSIPAQETQYF.

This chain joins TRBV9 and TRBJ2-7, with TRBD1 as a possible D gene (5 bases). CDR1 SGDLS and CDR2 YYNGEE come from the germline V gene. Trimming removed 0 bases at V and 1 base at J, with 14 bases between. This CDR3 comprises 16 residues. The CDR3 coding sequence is TGTGCCAGCAGCGTAGAGGTGGGGCAGAATTCCTACGAGCAGTACTTC. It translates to CASSVEVGQNSYEQYF. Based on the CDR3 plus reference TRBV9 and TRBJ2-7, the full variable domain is DSGVTQTPKHLITATGQRVTLRCSPRSGDLSVYWYQQSLDQGLQFLIQYYNGEERAKGNILERFSAQQFPDLHSELNLSSLELGDSALYFCASSVEVGQNSYEQYFGPGTRLTVT.

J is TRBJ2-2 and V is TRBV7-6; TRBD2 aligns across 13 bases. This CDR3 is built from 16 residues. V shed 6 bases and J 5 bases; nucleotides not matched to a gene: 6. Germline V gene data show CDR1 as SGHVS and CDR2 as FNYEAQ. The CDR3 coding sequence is TGTGCCAGCAGTCCCGGACTAGCGGGAGTTACCGGGGAGCTGTTTTTT. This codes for CASSPGLAGVTGELFF.

DNA of the CDR3: TGTGCCACCAGCAGCACCCTTCGTGACGGCGAGCAGTACTTC. Translation gives CATSSTLRDGEQYF. The chain uses TRBV15 and TRBJ2-7; D uncertain. The CDR3 extends over 14 amino acids. Trimming removed 3 bases from V and 6 bases from J, with 15 bases in between. Germline CDR1 reads LNHNV; CDR2 reads YYDKDF (reference sequence).

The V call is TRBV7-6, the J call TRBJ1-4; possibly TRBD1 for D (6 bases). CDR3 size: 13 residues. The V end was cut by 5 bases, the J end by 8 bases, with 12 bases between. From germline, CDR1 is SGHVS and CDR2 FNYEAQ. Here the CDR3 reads CASSPDSSEKLFF. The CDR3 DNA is TGTGCCAGCAGCCCGGACAGTTCAGAAAAACTGTTTTTT.

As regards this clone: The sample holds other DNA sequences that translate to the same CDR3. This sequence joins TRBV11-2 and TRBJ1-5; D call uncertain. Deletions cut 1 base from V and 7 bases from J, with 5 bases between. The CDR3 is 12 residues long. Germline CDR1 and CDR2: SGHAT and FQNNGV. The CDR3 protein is CASSLGGQPQHF. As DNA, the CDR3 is TGTGCCAGCAGCTTAGGAGGGCAGCCCCAGCATTTT.

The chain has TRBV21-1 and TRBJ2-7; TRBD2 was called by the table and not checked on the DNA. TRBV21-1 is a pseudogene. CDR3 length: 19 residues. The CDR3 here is CASSKGGQRELPFLYEQYF. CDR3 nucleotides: TGTGCCAGCAGCAAGGGAGGGCAGCGGGAGCTTCCCTTTCTCTACGAGCAGTACTTC.

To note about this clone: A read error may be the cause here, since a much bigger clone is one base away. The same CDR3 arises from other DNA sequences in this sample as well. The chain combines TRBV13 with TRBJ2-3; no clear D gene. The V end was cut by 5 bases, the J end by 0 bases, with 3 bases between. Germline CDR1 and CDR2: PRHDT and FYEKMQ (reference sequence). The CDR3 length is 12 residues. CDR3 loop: CASSPSTDTQYF. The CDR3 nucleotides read TGTGCCAGCAGCCCAAGCACAGATACGCAGTATTTT.

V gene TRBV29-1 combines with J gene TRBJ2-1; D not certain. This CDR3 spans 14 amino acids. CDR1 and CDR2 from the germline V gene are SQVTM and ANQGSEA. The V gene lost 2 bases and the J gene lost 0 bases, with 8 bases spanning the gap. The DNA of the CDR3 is TGCAGCGTTGAAAGGCCCAGCTCCTACAATGAGCAGTTCTTC. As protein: CSVERPSSYNEQFF.

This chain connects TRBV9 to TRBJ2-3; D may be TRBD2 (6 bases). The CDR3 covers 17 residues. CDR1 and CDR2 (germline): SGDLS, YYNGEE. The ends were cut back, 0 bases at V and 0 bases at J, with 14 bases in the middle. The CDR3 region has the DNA TGTGCCAGCAGCGTAGTCGGCGGGATAGGGAGCACAGATACGCAGTATTTT. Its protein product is CASSVVGGIGSTDTQYF.